Listed here is a single TCR beta chain. The CDR3 ends on some other residue instead of the conserved phenylalanine or tryptophan, so this is likely a read error. No DNA is shown, since the ends of the CDR3 on it are uncertain; the CDR3 is the one TCRdb lists. Anyone with autoimmune disease history or systemic immunosuppression was excluded. Produced via immunoSEQ multiplex PCR; TCRdb's table is partial and in-frame only. Of approximately 82,000 clones listed, more than 80% were seen once; the top ten hold 2% to 3%. The sample comes from a study of OX40 agonist ivuxolimab in advanced cancers. Background on the study: Partial responses occurred in Three dose-escalation patients, one with hepatocellular carcinoma and two with cutaneous melanoma.

Germline loops: CDR1 SGHDT, CDR2 YYEEEE. 14 amino acids form the CDR3, both terminal residues included. This TCR derives from an adult with an advanced solid tumor such as melanoma, head and neck, liver or kidney cancer. Specimen: CD4+ or CD8+ T cells sorted from blood, collected in a trial of the OX40 agonist ivuxolimab. The V call is TRBV5-6, the J call TRBJ2-7; the tabulated D call, TRBD1, remains unverified against the DNA. CDR3 region: CASSSLLGQGTTRI.